Listed below are T cell receptor beta chains from one sample, sequenced in a study of shared clonotypes between healthy human individuals. The method was immunoSEQ multiplex PCR; TCRdb's version includes in-frame clones alone and lacks a portion of them. Among about 2.1 million clones listed, about 94% were seen once. Sequenced input: naive CD8+ T cells from PBMCs. Receptors were obtained from a man between 18 and 29 years old in good health. Some clones in this sample may be carry-over from other donors' samples. Each CDR3 is given with its conserved first and last residue. The D gene is left open where the match is weak. Expanded clones are given a class, and other clones once, few, many or no size at all.

clone_size	v_call	d_call	j_call	cdr3_aa	cdr3_nt
NA	TRBV9	NA	TRBJ2-1	CASSAPRLGSGSWNEQFF	TGTGCCAGCAGCGCCCCAAGGTTGGGTTCCGGCAGTTGGAATGAGCAGTTCTTC
NA	TRBV4-1	TRBD1	TRBJ1-4	CASSQTPGQVYEKLFF	TGCGCCAGCAGCCAAACCCCGGGACAGGTATATGAAAAACTGTTTTTT
NA	TRBV11-2	NA	TRBJ1-2	CASSLGGNIGYGYTF	TGTGCCAGCAGCTTAGGGGGCAACATTGGCTATGGCTACACCTTC
NA	TRBV5-1	TRBD1	TRBJ1-2	CASSWGQSLFNYGYTF	TGCGCCAGCAGCTGGGGACAGTCACTATTTAACTATGGCTACACCTTC
NA	TRBV27	TRBD1	TRBJ2-7	CASSARDRVYEQYF	TGTGCCAGCAGTGCCCGGGACAGGGTGTACGAGCAGTACTTC
NA	TRBV6-1	NA	TRBJ2-7	CASSGLDSTYEQYF	TGTGCCAGCAGTGGATTGGACAGCACATACGAGCAGTACTTC
once	TRBV5-6	NA	TRBJ1-3	CASSRWTIGGGGNTIYF	TGTGCCAGCAGCAGGTGGACAATCGGAGGTGGTGGAAACACCATATATTTT
NA	TRBV27	NA	TRBJ2-1	CASSPGTPAGNEQFF	TGTGCCAGCAGTCCCGGGACCCCGGCCGGGAATGAGCAGTTCTTC
NA	TRBV4-2	TRBD2	TRBJ2-2	CASSQDGGGRYTGELFF	TGTGCCAGCAGCCAAGATGGTGGCGGGAGGTACACCGGGGAGCTGTTTTTT
NA	TRBV11-2	NA	TRBJ1-1	CASSSSVTEAFF	TGTGCCAGCAGCTCCAGTGTAACTGAAGCTTTCTTT
NA	TRBV7-9	NA	TRBJ2-7	CASSSRYEQYF	TGTGCCAGCAGCTCCCGCTACGAGCAGTACTTC
NA	TRBV27	NA	TRBJ2-7	CASSFSAGVYSYEQYF	TGTGCCAGCAGTTTCTCGGCTGGGGTCTACTCCTACGAGCAGTACTTC
NA	TRBV29-1	NA	TRBJ2-2	CSATFRRSNTGELFF	TGCAGCGCCACCTTTCGGCGTTCGAACACCGGGGAGCTGTTTTTT
NA	TRBV27	NA	TRBJ1-4	CASSQELSGEKLFF	TGTGCCAGCAGTCAAGAACTTTCAGGGGAAAAACTGTTTTTT
NA	TRBV7-9	TRBD1	TRBJ2-7	CASSLWTGGSSSYEQYF	TGTGCCAGCAGCTTATGGACAGGGGGCTCGAGCTCCTACGAGCAGTACTTC
NA	TRBV4-1	TRBD1	TRBJ2-1	CASSPKWTGGNNEQFF	TGCGCCAGCAGCCCGAAGTGGACAGGGGGAAACAATGAGCAGTTCTTC
NA	TRBV28	TRBD1	TRBJ1-4	CASSLIGQGYEKLFF	TGTGCCAGCAGTTTGATCGGACAGGGTTACGAAAAACTGTTTTTT
NA	TRBV5-1	NA	TRBJ2-1	CASSLGRDPPYNEQFF	TGCGCCAGCAGCTTGGGGCGCGACCCCCCCTACAATGAGCAGTTCTTC